This entry lists 2 T cell receptor beta chains sequenced from one sample in a study of T cell responses to AZD1222 COVID-19 vaccine. TCRdb keeps only in-frame clones here, not all; method: immunoSEQ multiplex PCR. The data show 90,000 or so clones, about 90% seen once. This material consisted of peripheral blood, taken on day 0 of AZD1222 vaccination. The receptors stem from an adult in good health.

The chain uses TRBV18 and TRBJ2-5; D may correspond to TRBD1 or TRBD2 (6 bases each). CDR1 and CDR2 (germline): KGHSH, LQKENI. The V gene lost 1 base and the J gene lost 2 bases, with 8 bases spanning the gap. The CDR3 length is 14 residues. The CDR3 is CASSPRGGQETQYF. The CDR3 coding sequence is TGTGCCAGCTCACCACGAGGGGGGCAAGAGACCCAGTACTTC.

The CDR3 DNA is TGCAGCGTTGTGCCTAAGGATACGCAGTATTTT. Protein: CSVVPKDTQYF. V is TRBV29-1 and J is TRBJ2-3, with D uncertain. Germline-derived CDR1 and CDR2 are SQVTM and ANQGSEA. The CDR3 runs to 11 residues. With 4 bases removed from V and 6 bases from J, the gap between germline ends came to 8 bases.